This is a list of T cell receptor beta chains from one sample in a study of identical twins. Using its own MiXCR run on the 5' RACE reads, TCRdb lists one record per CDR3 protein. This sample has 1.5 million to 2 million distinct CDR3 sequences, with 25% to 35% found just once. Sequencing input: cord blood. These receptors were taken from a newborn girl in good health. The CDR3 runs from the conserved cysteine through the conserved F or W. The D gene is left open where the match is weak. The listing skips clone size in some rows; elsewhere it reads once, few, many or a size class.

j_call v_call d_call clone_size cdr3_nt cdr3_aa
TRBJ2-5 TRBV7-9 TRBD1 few TGTGCCAGCAGCAACAGACAGGGTAGCCAAGAGACCCAGTACTTC CASSNRQGSQETQYF
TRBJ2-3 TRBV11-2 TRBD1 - TGTGCCAGCAGCTCCGGACAGGGGGCTAGAACAGATACGCGGTATTTT CASSSGQGARTDTRYF
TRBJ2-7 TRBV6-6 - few TGTGCCAGCAGTCGCAACGACGTCAGACTAGGAAACGAGCAGTACTTC CASSRNDVRLGNEQYF
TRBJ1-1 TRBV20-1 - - TGCAGTGCTAGTGGGGCACTCAGTACACGGGTAACACACACTGAAGCTTTCTTT CSASGALSTRVTHTEAFF
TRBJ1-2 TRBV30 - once TGTGCCTGGACCGTTTCCGGGCACTATGGCTACACCTTC CAWTVSGHYGYTF
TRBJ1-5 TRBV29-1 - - TGCAGCGTTTCGGCTGATCTCGATCAGCCCCAGCATTTT CSVSADLDQPQHF
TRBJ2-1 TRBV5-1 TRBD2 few TGCGCCAGCAGCTTGTCTAGCGGGAGGTCTCGTGAGCAGTTCTTC CASSLSSGRSREQFF
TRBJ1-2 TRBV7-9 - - TGTGCCAGCAGCTGGGCCGGGACTGCCACCTATGGCTACACCTTC CASSWAGTATYGYTF
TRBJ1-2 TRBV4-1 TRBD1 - TGCGCCAGCAGCCAAGTCGGGACAGGGGGCTATGGCTACACCTTC CASSQVGTGGYGYTF
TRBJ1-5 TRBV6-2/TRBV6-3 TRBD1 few TGTGCCAGCAGTTACTCGCGACAGGGAGGATTGGACCATAGCAATCAGCCCCAGCATTTT CASSYSRQGGLDHSNQPQHF
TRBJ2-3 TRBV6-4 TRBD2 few TGTGCCAGCAGTGACTCTGGTAGCGGGAGCACAGATACGCAGTATTTT CASSDSGSGSTDTQYF
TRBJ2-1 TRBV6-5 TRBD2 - TGTGCCAGCAGTTACAGGCTAGCGGGGGGAACTAATGACAATGAGCAGTTCTTC CASSYRLAGGTNDNEQFF
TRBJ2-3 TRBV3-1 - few TGTGCCAGCAGCCAAGATTCCCTTAGGGAGACAGATACGCAGTATTTT CASSQDSLRETDTQYF
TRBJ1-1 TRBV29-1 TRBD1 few TGCAGCGGCACAGGGGTTTCTACTGAAGCTTTCTTT CSGTGVSTEAFF
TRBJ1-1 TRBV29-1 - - TGCAGCGTTGAAGGGGTTATAGTGTCGAACACTGAAGCTTTCTTT CSVEGVIVSNTEAFF
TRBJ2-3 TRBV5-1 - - TGCGCCAGCAGGGTGGCGACTAGCACAGATACGCAGTATTTT CASRVATSTDTQYF
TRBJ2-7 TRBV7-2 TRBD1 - TGTGCCAGCAGCTTAGCGCCGGGACAGGGACTCGAGCAGTACTTC CASSLAPGQGLEQYF
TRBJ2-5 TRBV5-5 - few TGTGCCAGCACCTATATCGTGTCCCCTCGAGGGGCCCAGTACTTC CASTYIVSPRGAQYF
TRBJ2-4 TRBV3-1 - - TGTGCCAGCAGCCAAGATTTGGGAAGCTCCTACGGGCAGTACTTC CASSQDLGSSYGQYF